The T cell receptor (beta chain) described here comes from a study of cytomegalovirus exposure and HLA in healthy donors (dated 2017 in TCRdb). Background on the whole study: An earlier analysis of 587 of the donors reported approximately 260 Gb of sequence data and 117 million unique TCR beta sequences obtained from around 180 million T cells. The later analysis used no new phenotypic data to find candidate immune exposures, relying instead on TCR beta sequences and their occurrence across donors. Donor age, sex, ethnicity and CMV serostatus were collected together with the repertoire data. An early release covering roughly 580 HLA-typed donors comprised 250 to 350 gigabases of sequencing data and 85 million to 100 million unique TCR sequences. The study profiled the T cell repertoires of about 720 subjects by immunosequencing and related them to cytomegalovirus serostatus. On average, roughly 200,000 unique TCR beta nucleotide sequences were sequenced per donor among fewer than 500 genotyped donors of the cohort, with 15% to 20% of those sequences being non-productive. To study patterns of TCR occurrence, a later analysis re-analyzed previously published TCR beta repertoires from 650 to 750 donors and added high-resolution HLA genotyping. A separate validation cohort of over a hundred different subjects was used in addition to the 666-subject first cohort. Both class I and class II loci were covered by HLA typing, at four-digit resolution. The study combined high-throughput TCR immunosequencing, statistical association of individual TCRs with disease status, and machine learning to predict cytomegalovirus infection status. All discovery cohort repertoires had been generated using a single sequencing platform. The study was designed to test whether signatures of past pathogen exposure could be identified by cataloging public T cell receptors. Typing coverage differed by locus: A, B, C, DRB1 and DQB1 were typed in about 620-640 donors, DQA1 in about 560, DPA1 in 606, and DPB1 in roughly 450. About five DR-DQ haplotypes were treated as single units for association and clustering because of strong linkage in the cohort. Genome-wide SNP genotypes for about three fifths of the 666 donors were used in a later genetic analysis, which treated that subset as a discovery cohort. Of the approximately 400 genotyped donors, 70% to 90% were placed in the genetic ancestry cluster associated with self-reported Caucasian donors. An earlier analysis of 587 of the donors applied high-throughput TCR beta sequencing to assess whether each TCR beta V gene segment acted as functional or pseudogenic.

The CDR3 runs 15 amino acids, cysteine and phenylalanine included. Solely the CDR3 DNA is kept, with 45 bases framed from the first base. Trimming removed 5 bases from V and 2 bases from J; the gene matches leave 6 bases unexplained. The germline V gene provides CDR1 SGHTA and CDR2 FQGNSA. Comment on this clone: Its target antigen remains unknown. No base-level quality is on record; no much larger clone is a single base apart.

The library was produced with the immunoSEQ multiplex PCR assay. The multiplex PCR relied on a mix of 60 forward primers for TCR Vbeta segments and 13 reverse primers for TCR Jbeta segments. Amplification of the CDR3 region of rearranged TCR beta genes was performed with a multiplex PCR assay on genomic DNA. On the Illumina HiSeq System, the amplified TCR beta libraries were sequenced as 87-base-pair reads. Per the source publication's procedure: In a later analysis, some 80 million unique TCR beta chains were counted across the roughly 670 repertoires, and roughly 11 million of these chains were shared by at least two donors. To remove PCR and sequencing errors, raw reads were error-corrected and collapsed into unique sequences using a nearest-neighbor algorithm that merged closely related sequences. V, D and J gene segments were assigned by aligning CDR3 sequences to IMGT reference sequences. For a sequence to be retained, a match of at least six nucleotides was required to both a V gene segment and a J gene segment. A rearrangement was called productive if the CDR3 had no stop codons and remained in frame with V and J, and every other rearrangement was called non-productive. CDR3 was defined by IMGT convention, running from the second conserved V-encoded cysteine to the conserved J-encoded phenylalanine. The earlier analysis of about 500 of the donors excluded sequences that lacked an unambiguous match to a single V gene segment. In an earlier analysis of around 600 of the donors, V segments were called functional above 56.7% productive rearrangements and were called segregating when the between-donor standard deviation exceeded 5%. A statistical classification framework was built for diagnosing cytomegalovirus status from the catalog of TCR beta chain sequences. V and J gene assignment, in a later analysis, came from comparing TCR nucleotide sequences with IMGT/GENE-DB human TR gene sequences. Using the TCRdist pipeline, a later analysis assigned CDR3 sequences along with most-parsimonious VDJ recombination scenarios. In a later analysis, each TCR beta chain was defined by its CDR3 amino acid sequence together with its V-gene family, and reads without a unique V-gene family were excluded. To address suspected cross-contamination and a sequencing artifact, a later analysis removed some 620 highly shared, low-generation-probability nucleotide sequences. A later analysis calculated a clonal expansion index for each public chain from normalized within-repertoire ranks of inferred template counts. A later analysis computed generation probabilities with a VDJ recombination model fitted to out-of-frame rearrangements, and checked the results against IGoR. Hypergeometric tests were used in a later analysis to score TCR-TCR, TCR-HLA and TCR-CMV co-occurrence, with a repertoire-size bias correction applied to the TCR pairs. To estimate false discovery rates, a later analysis permuted the HLA or CMV assignments 20 times. In a later analysis, co-occurring TCRs were grouped using DBSCAN, and TCRdist sequence similarity was added for clustering within HLA-allele-positive subsets. Repertoires with fewer than 30,000 or more than 120,000 public chains, plus five repertoires with anomalous nucleotide sharing, were excluded from co-occurrence clustering. What TCRdb holds here is the immuneACCESS table cut down to in-frame rearrangements. Part of the clones is not present; checked against another copy, under half of the missing clones reflect an unresolved V gene, and the others are unexplained. V and J calls and clone size are those listed in that table; D and trimming were worked out from the DNA. The sample data list 250,000 to 350,000 clones, and 70% to 90% of these were observed just once. The ten largest make up 3% to 4% of the sample.

The research as a whole found: Roughly 17 rarely observed V segments, including chromosome 9 orphons, were excluded from the earlier analysis of just under 600 of the donors because counts were too low. Most TCR sequences were observed very rarely across donors, whereas some public TCRs were present in many individuals. HLA typing was unavailable for some donors at each locus, so association tests used only the typed subset. Several of the top co-occurrence clusters appeared to be linked to parvovirus B19, influenza, CMV and Epstein-Barr virus, according to a later analysis. The study listed around 160 TCR beta chains as associated with cytomegalovirus. For the cohort, immune exposure information was limited to CMV serostatus. A later analysis associated 16,951 TCR beta sequences with specific HLA alleles at a false discovery rate of 0.05. Only TCR beta chains were sequenced in this cohort, and the absence of alpha or paired-chain data limited detectable features. The classifier was reported to diagnose cytomegalovirus status with high specificity and sensitivity in both the original cohort and the validation cohort. A later analysis found that most CMV-associated TCR beta chains appeared HLA-restricted, with HLA associations seemingly driven largely by CMV exposure. A cluster of highly shared sequence variants was judged likely to represent a technical artifact of the sequencing pipeline. In a later genetic analysis, fewer N-insertions in productive TCRs were reported among donors in an Asian-associated ancestry cluster than the 666-donor mean. A later analysis found that TCR association rates varied across HLA loci, with DRB1 alleles showing the most associated TCRs and HLA-C alleles the fewest. Three of the identified cytomegalovirus-associated TCR beta chains were confirmed in vitro to be specific for cytomegalovirus antigens. In a later analysis, HLA-associated TCR beta chains showed more clonal expansion and lower generation probabilities than non-associated chains that were equally common. When HLA alleles, especially DR and DQ, strongly co-occurred, attributing TCR associations to individual alleles was difficult. An association between a missense DCLRE1C variant and V-gene and J-gene trimming of TCR beta chains was found in a later genetic analysis and replicated in an independent cohort. The presence/absence analyses assumed that sequencing depth was roughly uniform across donors, and that assumption may not be true. The authors suggested that the approach could potentially be extended to other disease states and immunological phenotypes. An earlier analysis of approximately 600 of the donors showed that most TCR beta V segments appeared in productive rearrangements either about 90% or about 30% of the time, which broadly matched IMGT annotations. A further reported finding was that TCR beta sequences accurately predicted the HLA-A and HLA-B alleles for most subjects in the first cohort. Some IMGT-functional V segments, including TRBV6-2 and TRBV6-3, could not be distinguished by the 87-base-pair reads and were therefore excluded. Correlated functional status among segregating V segments might be attributable to linkage disequilibrium, but an unknown experimental factor could not be ruled out.

The cohort consisted of 600 or so healthy bone marrow donors. All cohort members were sampled while nominally healthy, although unrecorded immune exposures were likely present. The donor was CMV seropositive and was included in the group of almost 300 seropositive cohort members. A peripheral blood sample was provided by each donor, and peripheral blood mononuclear cells were used for TCR beta sequencing. Genomic DNA extraction from the blood cell samples was performed with the Qiagen DNeasy Blood Extraction Kit. Recombination connected TRBV7-2 to TRBJ2-7, with 10 bases aligning to TRBD2. Sample: PBMCs. This clonotype was obtained from a middle-aged man in good health and CMV-seropositive. Read as DNA, the sequence is TGTGCCAGCAGCGCGACTAGCGGGCCTGCCTACGAGCAGTACTTC. Translation gives CASSATSGPAYEQYF.